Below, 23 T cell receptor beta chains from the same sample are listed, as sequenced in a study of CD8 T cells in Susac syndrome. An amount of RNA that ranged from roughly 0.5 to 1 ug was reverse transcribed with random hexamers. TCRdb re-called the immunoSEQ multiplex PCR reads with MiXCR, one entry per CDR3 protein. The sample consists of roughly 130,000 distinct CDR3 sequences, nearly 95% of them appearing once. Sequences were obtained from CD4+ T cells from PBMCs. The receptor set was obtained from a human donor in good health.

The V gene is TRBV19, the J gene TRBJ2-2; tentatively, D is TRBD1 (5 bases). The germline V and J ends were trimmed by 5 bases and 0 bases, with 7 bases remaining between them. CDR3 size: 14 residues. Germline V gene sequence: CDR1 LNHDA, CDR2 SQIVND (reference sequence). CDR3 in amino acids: CASSDRPNTGELFF. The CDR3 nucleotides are TGTGCCAGTAGTGACAGACCGAACACCGGGGAGCTGTTTTTT.

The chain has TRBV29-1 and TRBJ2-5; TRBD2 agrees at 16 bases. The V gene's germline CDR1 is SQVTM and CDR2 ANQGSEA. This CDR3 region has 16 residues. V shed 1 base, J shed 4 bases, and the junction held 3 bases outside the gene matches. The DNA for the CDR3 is TGCAGCGTTGAAGTGGGACTAGCGGGAGGGGGAGAGACCCAGTACTTC. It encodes CSVEVGLAGGGETQYF.

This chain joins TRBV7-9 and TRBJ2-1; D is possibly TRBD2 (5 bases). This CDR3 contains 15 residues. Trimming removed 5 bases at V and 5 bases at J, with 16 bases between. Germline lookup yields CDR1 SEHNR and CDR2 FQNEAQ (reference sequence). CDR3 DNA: TGTGCCAGCAGCCCACGACTAAAGCCGAACAATGAGCAGTTCTTC. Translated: CASSPRLKPNNEQFF.

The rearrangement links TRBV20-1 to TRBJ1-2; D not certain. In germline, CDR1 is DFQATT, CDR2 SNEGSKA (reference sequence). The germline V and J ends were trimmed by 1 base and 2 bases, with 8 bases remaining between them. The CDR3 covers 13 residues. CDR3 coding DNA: TGCAGTGCTAGAGGAGGCCAGAACTATGGCTACACCTTC. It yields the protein CSARGGQNYGYTF.

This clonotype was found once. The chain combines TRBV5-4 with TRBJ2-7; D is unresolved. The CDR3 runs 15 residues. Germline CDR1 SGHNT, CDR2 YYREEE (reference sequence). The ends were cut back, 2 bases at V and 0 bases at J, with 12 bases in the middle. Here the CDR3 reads CASSFDAVSSYEQYF. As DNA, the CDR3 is TGTGCCAGCAGCTTTGACGCGGTAAGCTCCTACGAGCAGTACTTC. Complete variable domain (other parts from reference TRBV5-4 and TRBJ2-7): ETGVTQSPTHLIKTRGQQVTLRCSSQSGHNTVSWYQQALGQGPQFIFQYYREEENGRGNFPPRFSGLQFPNYSSELNVNALELDDSALYLCASSFDAVSSYEQYFGPGTRLTVT.

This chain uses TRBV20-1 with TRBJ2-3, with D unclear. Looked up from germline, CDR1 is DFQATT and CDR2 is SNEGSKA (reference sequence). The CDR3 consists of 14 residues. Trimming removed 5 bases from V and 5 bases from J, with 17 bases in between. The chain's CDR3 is CSARLLGRGDTQYF. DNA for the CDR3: TGCAGTGCTCGACTCCTAGGTCGTGGAGATACGCAGTATTTT.

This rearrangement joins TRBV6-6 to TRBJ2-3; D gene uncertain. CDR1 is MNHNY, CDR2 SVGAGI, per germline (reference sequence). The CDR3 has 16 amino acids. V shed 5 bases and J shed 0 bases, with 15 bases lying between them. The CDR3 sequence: CASSPIRRTSTDTQYF. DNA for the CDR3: TGTGCCAGCAGTCCGATACGTAGGACCAGCACAGATACGCAGTATTTT.

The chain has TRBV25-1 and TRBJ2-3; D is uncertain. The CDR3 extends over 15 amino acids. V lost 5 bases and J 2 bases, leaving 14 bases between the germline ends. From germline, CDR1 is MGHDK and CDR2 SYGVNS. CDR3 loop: CASSQDEADTDTQYF. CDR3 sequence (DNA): TGTGCCAGCAGTCAGGACGAAGCCGACACAGATACGCAGTATTTT.

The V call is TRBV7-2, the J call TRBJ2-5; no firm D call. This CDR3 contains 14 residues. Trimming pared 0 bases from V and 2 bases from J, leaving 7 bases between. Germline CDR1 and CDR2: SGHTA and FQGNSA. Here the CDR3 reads CASSLAALQETQYF. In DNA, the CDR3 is TGTGCCAGCAGCTTAGCGGCTTTACAAGAGACCCAGTACTTC.

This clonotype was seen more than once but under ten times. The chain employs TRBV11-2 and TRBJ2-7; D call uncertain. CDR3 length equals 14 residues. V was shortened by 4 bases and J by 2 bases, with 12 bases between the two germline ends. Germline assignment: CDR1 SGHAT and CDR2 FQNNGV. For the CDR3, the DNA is TGTGCCAGCAGCTCCTCGACTGGAGCCTACGAGCAGTACTTC. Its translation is CASSSSTGAYEQYF.

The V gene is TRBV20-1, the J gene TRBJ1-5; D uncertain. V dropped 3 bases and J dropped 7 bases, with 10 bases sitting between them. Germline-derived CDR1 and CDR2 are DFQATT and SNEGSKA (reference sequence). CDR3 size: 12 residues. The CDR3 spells CSASRAEQPQHF. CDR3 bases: TGCAGTGCTAGTCGGGCGGAGCAGCCCCAGCATTTT.

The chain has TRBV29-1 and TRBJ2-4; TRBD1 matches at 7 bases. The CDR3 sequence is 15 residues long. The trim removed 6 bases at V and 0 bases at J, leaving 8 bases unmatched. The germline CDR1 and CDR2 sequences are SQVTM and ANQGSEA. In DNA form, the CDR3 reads TGCAGCGTCGAACCGGGACAGTCAGCCAAAAACATTCAGTACTTC. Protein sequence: CSVEPGQSAKNIQYF.

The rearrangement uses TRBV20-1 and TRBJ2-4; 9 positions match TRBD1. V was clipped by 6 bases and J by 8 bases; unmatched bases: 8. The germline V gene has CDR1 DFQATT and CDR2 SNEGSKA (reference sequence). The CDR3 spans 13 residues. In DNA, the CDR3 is TGCAGTGCCATGGACAGGGGTTCGTACATTCAGTACTTC. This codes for CSAMDRGSYIQYF.

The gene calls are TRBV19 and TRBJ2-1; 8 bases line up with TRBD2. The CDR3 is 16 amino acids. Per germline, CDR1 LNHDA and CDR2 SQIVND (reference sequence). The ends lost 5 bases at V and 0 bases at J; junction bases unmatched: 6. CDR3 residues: CASSSSGPRSYNEQFF. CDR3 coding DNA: TGTGCCAGTAGTTCTAGCGGGCCTCGCTCCTACAATGAGCAGTTCTTC.

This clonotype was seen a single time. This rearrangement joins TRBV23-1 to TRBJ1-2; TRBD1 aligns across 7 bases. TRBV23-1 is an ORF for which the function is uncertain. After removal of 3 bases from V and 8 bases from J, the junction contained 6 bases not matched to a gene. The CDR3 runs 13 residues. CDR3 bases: TGCGCCAGCAGTCAGGAAGGGGGCCGCGGCTACACCTTC. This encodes CASSQEGGRGYTF.

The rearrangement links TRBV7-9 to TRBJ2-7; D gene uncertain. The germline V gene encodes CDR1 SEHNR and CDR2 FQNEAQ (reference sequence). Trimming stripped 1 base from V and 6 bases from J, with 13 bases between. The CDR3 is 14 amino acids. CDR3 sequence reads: CASSLVLSYGEQYF. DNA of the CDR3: TGTGCCAGCAGCTTAGTGCTAAGCTATGGCGAGCAGTACTTC.

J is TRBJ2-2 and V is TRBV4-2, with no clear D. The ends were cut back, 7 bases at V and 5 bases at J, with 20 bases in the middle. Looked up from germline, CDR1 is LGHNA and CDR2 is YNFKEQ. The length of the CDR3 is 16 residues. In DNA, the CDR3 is TGTGCCAGCACCTTAGTTGGGAACGCACCGACCGGGGAGCTGTTTTTT. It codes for CASTLVGNAPTGELFF.

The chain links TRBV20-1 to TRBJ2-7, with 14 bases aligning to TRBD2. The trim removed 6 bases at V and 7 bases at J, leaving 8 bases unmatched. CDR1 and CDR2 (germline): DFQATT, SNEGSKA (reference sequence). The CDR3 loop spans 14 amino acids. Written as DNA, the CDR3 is TGCAGTGCCCCGGGACTAGCGGGAGTGAATGAGCAGTACTTC. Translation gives CSAPGLAGVNEQYF.

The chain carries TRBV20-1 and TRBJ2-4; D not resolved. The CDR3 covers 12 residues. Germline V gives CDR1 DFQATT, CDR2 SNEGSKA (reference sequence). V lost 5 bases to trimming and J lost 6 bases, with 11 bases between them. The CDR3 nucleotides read TGCAGTGCTGCGGAGCAAGTAAACATTCAGTACTTC. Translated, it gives CSAAEQVNIQYF.

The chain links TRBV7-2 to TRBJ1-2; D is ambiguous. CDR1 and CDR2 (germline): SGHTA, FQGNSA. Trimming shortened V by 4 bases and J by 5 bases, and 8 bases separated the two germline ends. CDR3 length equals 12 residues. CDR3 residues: CASSYRQYGYTF. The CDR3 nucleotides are TGTGCCAGCAGCTACCGACAATATGGCTACACCTTC.

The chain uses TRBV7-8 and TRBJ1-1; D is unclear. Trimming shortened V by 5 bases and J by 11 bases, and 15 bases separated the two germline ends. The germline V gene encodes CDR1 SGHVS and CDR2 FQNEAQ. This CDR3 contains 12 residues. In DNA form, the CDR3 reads TGTGCCAGCAGCGCCCAGACGGGCCGGGCTTTCTTT. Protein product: CASSAQTGRAFF.

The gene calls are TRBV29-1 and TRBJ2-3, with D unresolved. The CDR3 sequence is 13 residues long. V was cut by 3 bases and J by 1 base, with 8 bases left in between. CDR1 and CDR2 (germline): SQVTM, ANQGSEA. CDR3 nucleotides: TGCAGCGTTGAGGGCAGTGGCACAGATACGCAGTATTTT. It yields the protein CSVEGSGTDTQYF.

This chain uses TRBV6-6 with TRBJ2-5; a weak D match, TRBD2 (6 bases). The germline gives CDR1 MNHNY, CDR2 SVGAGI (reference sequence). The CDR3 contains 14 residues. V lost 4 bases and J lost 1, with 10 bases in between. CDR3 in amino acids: CASSWSGRQETQYF. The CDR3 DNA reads TGTGCCAGCAGTTGGAGCGGGCGCCAAGAGACCCAGTACTTC.